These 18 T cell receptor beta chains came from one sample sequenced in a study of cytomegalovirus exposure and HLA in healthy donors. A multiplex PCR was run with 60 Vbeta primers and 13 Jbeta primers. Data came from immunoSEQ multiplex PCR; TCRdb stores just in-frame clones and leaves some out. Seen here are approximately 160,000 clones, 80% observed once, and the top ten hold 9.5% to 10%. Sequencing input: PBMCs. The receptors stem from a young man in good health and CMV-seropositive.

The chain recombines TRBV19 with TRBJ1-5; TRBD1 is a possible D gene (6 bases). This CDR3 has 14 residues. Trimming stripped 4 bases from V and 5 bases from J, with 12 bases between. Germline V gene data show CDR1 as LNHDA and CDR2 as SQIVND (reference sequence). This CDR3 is CASSTGVSYQPQHF. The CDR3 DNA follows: TGTGCCAGTAGTACAGGGGTATCCTATCAGCCCCAGCATTTT.

The CDR3 nucleotides read TGCGCCAGCAGCCCTAAAATCCCGGGACAATCCTCGGGAAACACCATATATTTT. It translates to CASSPKIPGQSSGNTIYF. The J gene is TRBJ1-3, the V gene TRBV4-1; possibly TRBD1 for D (6 bases). CDR3 length: 18 residues. Per the germline V gene, CDR1 is MGHRA and CDR2 is YSYEKL. Trimming left V 4 bases short and J 4 bases short, with 23 bases between.

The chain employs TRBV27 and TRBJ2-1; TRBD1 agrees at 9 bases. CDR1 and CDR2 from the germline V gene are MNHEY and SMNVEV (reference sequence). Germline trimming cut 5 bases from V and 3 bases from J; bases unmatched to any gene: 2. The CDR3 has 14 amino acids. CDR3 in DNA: TGTGCCAGCAGTCTGGGACAGGGCTACAATGAGCAGTTCTTC. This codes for CASSLGQGYNEQFF.

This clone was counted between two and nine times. CDR3 loop: CASSWDRGSGETQYF. CDR3 in DNA: TGTGCCAGCAGTTGGGACAGGGGAAGTGGAGAGACCCAGTACTTC. The V and J genes are TRBV7-9 and TRBJ2-5; 10 bases agree with TRBD1. V was clipped by 6 bases and J by 4 bases; unmatched bases: 8. This CDR3 has 15 residues. Germline V lookup: CDR1 SEHNR, CDR2 FQNEAQ (reference sequence).

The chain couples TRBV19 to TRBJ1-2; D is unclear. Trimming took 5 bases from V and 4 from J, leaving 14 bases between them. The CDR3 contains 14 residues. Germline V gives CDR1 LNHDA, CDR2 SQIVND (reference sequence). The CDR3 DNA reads TGTGCCAGTAGTTTAGGGAGATCTTTCTATGGCTACACCTTC. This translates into CASSLGRSFYGYTF. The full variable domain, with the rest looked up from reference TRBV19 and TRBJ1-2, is DGGITQSPKYLFRKEGQNVTLSCEQNLNHDAMYWYRQDPGQGLRLIYYSQIVNDFQKGDIAEGYSVSREKKESFPLTVTSAQKNPTAFYLCASSLGRSFYGYTFGSGTRLTVV.

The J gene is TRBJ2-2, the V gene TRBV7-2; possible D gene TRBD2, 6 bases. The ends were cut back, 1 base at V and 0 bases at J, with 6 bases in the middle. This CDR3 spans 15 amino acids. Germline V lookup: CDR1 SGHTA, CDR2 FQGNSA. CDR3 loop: CASSLGGTNTGELFF. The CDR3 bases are TGTGCCAGCAGCTTAGGCGGGACGAACACCGGGGAGCTGTTTTTT.

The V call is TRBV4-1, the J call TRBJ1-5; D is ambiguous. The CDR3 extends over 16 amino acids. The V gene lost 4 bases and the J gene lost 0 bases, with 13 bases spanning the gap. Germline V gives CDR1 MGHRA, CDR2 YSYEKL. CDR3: CASSPSRTLSNQPQHF. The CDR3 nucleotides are TGCGCCAGCAGCCCTAGCAGGACCCTTAGCAATCAGCCCCAGCATTTT.

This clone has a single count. CDR3 bases: TGTGCCAGCAGTTTGTGGGGGGAGTACAATGAGCAGTTCTTC. Encoded protein: CASSLWGEYNEQFF. V and J are TRBV28 and TRBJ2-1, with a tentative D call TRBD2 (6 bases). V was shortened by 3 bases and J by 4 bases, with 10 bases between the two germline ends. The CDR3 totals 14 residues. Germline V lookup: CDR1 MDHEN, CDR2 SYDVKM.

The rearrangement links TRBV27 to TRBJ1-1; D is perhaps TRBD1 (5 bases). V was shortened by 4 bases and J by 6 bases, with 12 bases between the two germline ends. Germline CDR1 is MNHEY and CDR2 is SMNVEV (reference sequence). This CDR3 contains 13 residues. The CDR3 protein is CASSSFWGAEAFF. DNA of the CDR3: TGTGCCAGCAGTTCCTTCTGGGGCGCTGAAGCTTTCTTT.

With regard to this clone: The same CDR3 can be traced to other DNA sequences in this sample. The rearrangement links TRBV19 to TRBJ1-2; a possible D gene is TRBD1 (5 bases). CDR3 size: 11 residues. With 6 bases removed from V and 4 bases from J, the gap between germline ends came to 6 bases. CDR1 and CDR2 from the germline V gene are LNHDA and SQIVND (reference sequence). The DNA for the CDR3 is TGTGCCAGTAGCGACAGCTATGGCTACACCTTC. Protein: CASSDSYGYTF.

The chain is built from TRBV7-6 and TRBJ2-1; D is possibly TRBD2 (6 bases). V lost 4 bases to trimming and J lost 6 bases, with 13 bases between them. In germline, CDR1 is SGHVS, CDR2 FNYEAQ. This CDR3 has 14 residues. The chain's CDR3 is CASSYGGELNEQFF. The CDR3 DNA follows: TGTGCCAGCAGCTACGGGGGAGAACTCAATGAGCAGTTCTTC.

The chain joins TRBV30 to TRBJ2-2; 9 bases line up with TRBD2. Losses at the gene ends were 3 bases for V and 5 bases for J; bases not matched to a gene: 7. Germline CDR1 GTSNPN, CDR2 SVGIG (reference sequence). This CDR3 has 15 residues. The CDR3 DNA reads TGTGCCTGGAGAGAGGGACTAGCTGGTACCGGGGAGCTGTTTTTT. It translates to CAWREGLAGTGELFF.

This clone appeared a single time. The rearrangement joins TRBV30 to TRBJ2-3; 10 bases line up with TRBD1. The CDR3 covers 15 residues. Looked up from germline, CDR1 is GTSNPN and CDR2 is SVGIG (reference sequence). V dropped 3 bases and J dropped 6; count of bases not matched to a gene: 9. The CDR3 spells CAWSPGQGGIDTQYF. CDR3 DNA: TGTGCCTGGAGCCCCGGACAGGGGGGTATTGATACGCAGTATTTT.

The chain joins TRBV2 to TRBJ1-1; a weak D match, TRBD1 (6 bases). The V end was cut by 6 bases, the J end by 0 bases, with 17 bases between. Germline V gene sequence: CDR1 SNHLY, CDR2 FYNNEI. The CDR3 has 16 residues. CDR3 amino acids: CASSHSGTPLNTEAFF. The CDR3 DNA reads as TGTGCCAGCAGCCACTCCGGGACACCTCTGAACACTGAAGCTTTCTTT.

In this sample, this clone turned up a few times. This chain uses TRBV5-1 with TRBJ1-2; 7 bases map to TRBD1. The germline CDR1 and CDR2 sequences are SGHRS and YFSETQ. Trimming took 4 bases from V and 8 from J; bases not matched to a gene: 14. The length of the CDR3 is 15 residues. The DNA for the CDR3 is TGCGCCAGCAGCATGTCGACAGGGAGAAGTAGAGGCTACACCTTC. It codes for CASSMSTGRSRGYTF. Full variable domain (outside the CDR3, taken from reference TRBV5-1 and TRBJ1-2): KAGVTQTPRYLIKTRGQQVTLSCSPISGHRSVSWYQQTPGQGLQFLFEYFSETQRNKGNFPGRFSGRQFSNSRSEMNVSTLELGDSALYLCASSMSTGRSRGYTFGSGTRLTVV.

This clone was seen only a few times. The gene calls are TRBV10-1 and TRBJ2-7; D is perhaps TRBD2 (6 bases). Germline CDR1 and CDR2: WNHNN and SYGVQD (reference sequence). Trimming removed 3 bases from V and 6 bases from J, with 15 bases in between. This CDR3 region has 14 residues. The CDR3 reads CASSEFGGKGEQYF. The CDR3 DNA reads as TGCGCCAGCAGTGAATTCGGAGGGAAGGGCGAGCAGTACTTC.

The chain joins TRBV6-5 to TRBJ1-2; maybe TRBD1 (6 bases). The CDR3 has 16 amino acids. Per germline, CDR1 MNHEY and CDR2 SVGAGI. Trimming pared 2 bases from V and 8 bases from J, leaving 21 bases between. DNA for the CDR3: TGTGCCAGCAGTTACCTGGGGGCCGGCAGGTCAGGAGGCTACACCTTC. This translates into CASSYLGAGRSGGYTF.

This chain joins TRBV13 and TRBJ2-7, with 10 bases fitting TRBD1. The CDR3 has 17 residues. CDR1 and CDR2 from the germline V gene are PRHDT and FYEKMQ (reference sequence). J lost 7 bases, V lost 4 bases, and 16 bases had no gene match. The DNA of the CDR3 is TGTGCCAGCAGCTCCTTAACTACCGGGACAGGGGATCGGGAGCAGTACTTC. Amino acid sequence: CASSSLTTGTGDREQYF.